This T cell receptor (beta chain) came from a study of tumor and adjacent non-tumor tissue in lung cancer. Study results and limitations: Compared with tumor, normal lung showed significantly lower TCR diversity.

Looked up from germline, CDR1 is ENHRY and CDR2 is SYGVKD. The CDR3 consists of 15 residues. Regarding this clonotype: Its antigen is not identified. One end of the junction fails to match germline, which may point to a read error.

Three rounds of nested PCR, following a modified ARM-PCR protocol, produced the TCRbeta library. One entry per CDR3 protein results from TCRdb running MiXCR on the multiplex PCR reads. This table has some 200,000 distinct CDR3 sequences, over 55% appearing once. The template was RNA from unsorted bulk tissue. Between August and November 2014, newly diagnosed, chemotherapy-naive lung cancer patients underwent thoracic surgery in China. The rearrangement joins TRBV10-3 to TRBJ2-7; perhaps TRBD1 as D (6 bases). Sequenced material: lung tumor tissue. The sequence derives from a man in his 60s with non-small cell lung cancer. In DNA, the CDR3 is TGTGCCATCAGTGAGTCCGAACAGGGATCCTATGAGCAGTACTTC. Encoded protein: CAISESEQGSYEQYF.